This T cell receptor beta chain was retrieved from a study of naive and memory T cell subsets. Whole-study results and caveats: Naive and memory repertoire findings lacked a ground truth for validation. A few larger clonotypes appeared in naive repertoires, especially CD8, possibly memory cells re-expressing CD45RA. RNA-based TCR counts may shift with T cell activation and differentiation. In CD4 and CD8 cells, diversity dropped from naive through EMRA.

Germline V CDR1 and CDR2: SQVTM, ANQGSEA. Between the trimmed V and J ends, which lost 5 bases and 1 base, there was a span of 9 bases. The CDR3 runs to 13 residues. This clonotype turned up a few times. Its antigen is as yet unknown. Both TRBC1 and TRBC2 were covered by a beta constant-region primer of two equimolar oligonucleotides. The ligated cDNA underwent four PCR rounds using SP2 and nested alpha and beta constant-region primers. TCRdb itself ran the UMI-ligation and nested PCR reads through MiXCR, one entry per CDR3 protein. The sample holds roughly 150,000 distinct CDR3 sequences, roughly 22% seen once.

The J gene is TRBJ1-5, the V gene TRBV29-1; the D is unclear. This sequence was found in a human donor in good health. Sequencing was done on a sample of naive CD4+ T cells from blood. CDR3 sequence reads: CSVLLGSNQPQHF. The CDR3 DNA is TGCAGCGTTCTCTTAGGGAGCAATCAGCCCCAGCATTTT. Drawing the rest from reference TRBV29-1 and TRBJ1-5, the complete variable domain is SAVISQKPSRDICQRGTSLTIQCQVDSQVTMMFWYRQQPGQSLTLIATANQGSEATYESGFVIDKFPISRPNLTFSTLTVSNMSPEDSSIYLCSVLLGSNQPQHFGDGTRLSIL.